The 23 T cell receptor beta chains given below trace back to one sample, sequenced in a study of blood T cell repertoires in COVID-19. TCRdb's copy holds only in-frame clones and misses some; the assay was immunoSEQ multiplex PCR. Here the sample spans about 95,000 clones, 80% to 90% being singletons. Sequenced input: peripheral blood. The source is an elderly man with COVID-19, enrolled during active disease.

The chain employs TRBV6-5 and TRBJ2-5; no clear D. Germline CDR1 and CDR2: MNHEY and SVGAGI. The CDR3 has 13 amino acids. V dropped 5 bases and J dropped 2 bases, with 9 bases sitting between them. The CDR3 loop reads CASSRLPQETQYF. CDR3 nucleotide sequence: TGTGCCAGCAGTAGACTTCCTCAAGAGACCCAGTACTTC.

The chain carries TRBV5-6 and TRBJ1-2; no clear D gene. Per germline, CDR1 SGHDT and CDR2 YYEEEE. This CDR3 spans 15 amino acids. V lost 5 bases and J lost 6, with 20 bases in between. The DNA of the CDR3 is TGTGCCAGCAGAGTGGGGAGGCTTGTGGGTCATGGCTACACCTTC. Protein: CASRVGRLVGHGYTF.

The chain has TRBV12-5 and TRBJ1-5; D might be TRBD1 (6 bases). V shed 1 base and J shed 8 bases, with 9 bases lying between them. Germline loops: CDR1 LGHNT, CDR2 FRNRAP. This CDR3 is built from 13 residues. Here the CDR3 DNA reads TGTGCTAGTGGTTTGGGCAGGGGTGAGCCCCAGCATTTT. It codes for CASGLGRGEPQHF.

The chain has TRBV7-2 and TRBJ2-2; 7 bases match TRBD2. V dropped 5 bases and J dropped 6; count of bases not matched to a gene: 9. The CDR3 totals 15 residues. CDR1 and CDR2 (germline): SGHTA, FQGNSA. Written as DNA, the CDR3 is TGTGCCAGCAGCCTCGACCCTGGGAGGGCCGGGGAGCTGTTTTTT. Residues: CASSLDPGRAGELFF. Full variable domain (rest looked up from reference TRBV7-2 and TRBJ2-2): GAGVSQSPSNKVTEKGKDVELRCDPISGHTALYWYRQSLGQGLEFLIYFQGNSAPDKSGLPSDRFSAERTGGSVSTLTIQRTQQEDSAVYLCASSLDPGRAGELFFGEGSRLTVL.

This clone was counted once. The chain uses TRBV7-2 and TRBJ1-2, with 10 bases that match TRBD1. The V gene's germline CDR1 is SGHTA and CDR2 FQGNSA. Trimming removed 6 bases from V and 7 bases from J; junction bases left unmatched: 8. CDR3 length: 14 residues. CDR3 sequence reads: CASRLRGTGVGYTF. CDR3 bases: TGTGCCAGCAGACTTAGGGGGACAGGGGTTGGCTACACCTTC. Full variable domain (remainder filled in from reference TRBV7-2 and TRBJ1-2): GAGVSQSPSNKVTEKGKDVELRCDPISGHTALYWYRQSLGQGLEFLIYFQGNSAPDKSGLPSDRFSAERTGGSVSTLTIQRTQQEDSAVYLCASRLRGTGVGYTFGSGTRLTVV.

The chain is built from TRBV11-3 and TRBJ2-2; D unclear. Germline CDR1 is SGHNT and CDR2 is YENEEA. The CDR3 is made up of 13 amino acids. V lost 5 bases and J lost 6, with 10 bases in between. DNA of the CDR3: TGTGCCAGCAGCCTAAGCTACTCCGGGGAGCTGTTTTTT. It encodes CASSLSYSGELFF.

This chain uses TRBV28 with TRBJ1-2, with D maybe TRBD1 (6 bases). From germline, CDR1 is MDHEN and CDR2 SYDVKM. The CDR3 spans 13 residues. Trimming stripped 7 bases from V and 7 bases from J, with 16 bases between. Here the CDR3 DNA reads TGTGCCAGCACCAAACAGGGTATTGGTGGCTACACCTTC. Protein product: CASTKQGIGGYTF.

The chain employs TRBV28 and TRBJ1-5; 7 bases match TRBD1. CDR1 is MDHEN and CDR2 is SYDVKM in the germline V gene. The CDR3 covers 16 residues. J was trimmed by 0 bases and V by 4 bases; bases with no gene match: 6. The CDR3 sequence: CASSYTGQSSNQPQHF. The CDR3 DNA follows: TGTGCCAGCAGTTATACGGGACAGTCTAGCAATCAGCCCCAGCATTTT.

The chain couples TRBV5-8 to TRBJ2-5; 8 bases are shared with TRBD1. Germline values: CDR1 SGHTS, CDR2 YDEGEE. CDR3 length: 13 amino acids. Germline trimming cut 5 bases from V and 4 bases from J; bases unmatched to any gene: 4. CDR3 nucleotide sequence: TGTGCCAGCAGGAGCAGGGGGCGAGAGACCCAGTACTTC. It translates to CASRSRGRETQYF.

The chain links TRBV19 to TRBJ1-1; D is undetermined. The CDR3 loop spans 13 amino acids. CDR1 is LNHDA and CDR2 is SQIVND in the germline V gene (reference sequence). V lost 3 bases and J lost 6, with 11 bases in between. The CDR3 nucleotides read TGTGCCAGTAGTATTAAGGGAGCGGCTGAAGCTTTCTTT. Translated: CASSIKGAAEAFF.

This chain uses TRBV24-1 with TRBJ1-6; TRBD1 is a possible D gene (5 bases). Germline CDR1 and CDR2: KGHDR and SFDVKD. V lost 7 bases, J lost 7 bases, and 10 bases lay in between. The CDR3 is 13 amino acids. DNA of the CDR3: TGTGCCACCAGATCGACAGACAATTCACCCCTCCACTTT. Amino acids: CATRSTDNSPLHF.

This chain joins TRBV23-1 and TRBJ1-3; D perhaps matches TRBD1 (6 bases). TRBV23-1 is noted as an ORF with a role that remains uncertain. V lost 6 bases and J 0 bases, leaving 9 bases between the germline ends. This CDR3 has 14 amino acids. CDR3 loop: CASRLQGSGNTIYF. In DNA, the CDR3 is TGCGCCAGCAGATTACAGGGCTCTGGAAACACCATATATTTT.

The sample holds a few counts of this clone. This sequence joins TRBV6-5 and TRBJ1-1; TRBD1 matches 8 bases. The CDR3 extends over 14 amino acids. Germline CDR1 reads MNHEY; CDR2 reads SVGAGI. V trimming: 5 bases; J trimming: 6 bases; junction bases outside the gene matches: 8. DNA for the CDR3: TGTGCCAGCAGTCAACAGGGGGGTAGGGCTGAAGCTTTCTTT. This translates into CASSQQGGRAEAFF.

The CDR3 coding sequence is TGTGCCAGCAGCCCTACAGGGGGCTACGAGCAGTACTTC. This gives the protein CASSPTGGYEQYF. V usage is TRBV12-3 or TRBV12-4 and J usage is TRBJ2-7, with TRBD1 matching 8 bases. This CDR3 spans 13 amino acids. The ends lost 6 bases at V and 3 bases at J; junction bases unmatched: 4.

This clone showed up just once. The chain recombines TRBV5-1 with TRBJ2-7; TRBD1 matches at 10 bases. J gave up 4 bases and V 0 bases, and 10 bases lay outside the gene matches. The V gene's germline CDR1 is SGHRS and CDR2 YFSETQ. This CDR3 region has 17 residues. CDR3 sequence (DNA): TGCGCCAGCAGCTTGGTCACCGGGACAGGGGTCTCGTACGAGCAGTACTTC. This sequence encodes CASSLVTGTGVSYEQYF.

V is TRBV25-1 and J is TRBJ1-1, with a weak D call TRBD1 (6 bases). The germline V gene has CDR1 MGHDK and CDR2 SYGVNS. The CDR3 is 14 amino acids. CDR3 DNA: TGTGCTACTCGTAACCACAGGGCTAACACTGAAGCTTTCTTT. Translated, it gives CATRNHRANTEAFF.

This chain links TRBV7-2 with TRBJ2-1, with D possibly matching TRBD1 (6 bases). CDR3 length equals 15 residues. Germline lookup yields CDR1 SGHTA and CDR2 FQGNSA. The V end was cut by 3 bases, the J end by 2 bases, with 11 bases between. The CDR3 nucleotides are TGTGCCAGCAGCTTCGGACAGACCGCCTACAATGAGCAGTTCTTC. The encoded protein is CASSFGQTAYNEQFF.

This chain links TRBV7-2 with TRBJ1-1; unclear D gene. V lost 6 bases and J lost 4, with 6 bases in between. Germline V CDR1 and CDR2: SGHTA, FQGNSA. CDR3 length: 11 amino acids. The CDR3 DNA is TGTGCCAGCAGTCAATTCACTGAAGCTTTCTTT. Translation: CASSQFTEAFF.

The chain links TRBV24-1 to TRBJ2-2; TRBD1 aligns across 10 bases. The CDR3 loop spans 15 amino acids. The J segment lost 4 bases and the V segment lost 8 bases, leaving 6 bases of the junction unmatched. Per the germline V gene, CDR1 is KGHDR and CDR2 is SFDVKD. CDR3 amino acids: CATNDRDRGTGELFF. CDR3 sequence (DNA): TGTGCCACCAACGACCGGGACAGGGGCACCGGGGAGCTGTTTTTT.

Ten or more counts support this clone. V and J are TRBV5-4 and TRBJ2-1, with a tentative D call TRBD2 (7 bases). V was shortened by 2 bases and J by 1 base, with 13 bases between the two germline ends. Germline V gene sequence: CDR1 SGHNT, CDR2 YYREEE (reference sequence). This CDR3 comprises 16 residues. The CDR3 reads CASSLGGDGSYNEQFF. In DNA form, the CDR3 reads TGTGCCAGCAGCTTAGGGGGGGACGGGTCCTACAATGAGCAGTTCTTC.

The rearrangement uses TRBV30 and TRBJ1-3, with TRBD1 matching 7 bases. The CDR3 is made up of 15 amino acids. The junction had 5 bases not matched to a gene; V was cut back by 1 base and J by 2 bases. CDR1 is GTSNPN and CDR2 is SVGIG in the germline V gene (reference sequence). The CDR3 region is CAWSAAGTAGNTIYF. The CDR3 DNA is TGTGCCTGGAGTGCAGCCGGGACAGCTGGAAACACCATATATTTT.

The V call is TRBV24-1, the J call TRBJ2-1, with unresolved D. This CDR3 spans 13 amino acids. CDR1 KGHDR and CDR2 SFDVKD come from the germline V gene. V gave up 5 bases and J gave up 1 base, with 5 bases separating them. CDR3 DNA: TGTGCCACCAGTGCGTCGTCCTACAATGAGCAGTTCTTC. Its translation: CATSASSYNEQFF.

This clone came up a few times. The CDR3 reads CASSPGTGAIEQYF. The CDR3 DNA sequence: TGCGCCAGCAGCCCCGGGACAGGAGCTATCGAGCAGTACTTC. The chain links TRBV4-3 to TRBJ2-7; 8 nucleotides align to TRBD1. V lost 4 bases to trimming and J lost 6 bases; unmatched junction nucleotides: 8. CDR1 LGHNA and CDR2 YSLEER come from the germline V gene. CDR3 length: 14 residues.